This entry features one T cell receptor (beta chain) sequence. Repertoires were generated with immunoSEQ multiplex PCR, while TCRdb's copy carries only in-frame clones and drops some. The sample has more than 150,000 clones; about nine tenths are singletons. This entry is derived from a study of T cell responses to AZD1222 COVID-19 vaccine. The V and J ends lost 2 bases and 5 bases, in that order; junction bases with no gene match: 5. The CDR3 runs 14 residues. CDR1 is MNHEY, CDR2 SVGAGI, per germline. The chain couples TRBV6-5 to TRBJ1-2; 7 bases align to TRBD1. The sequencing here drew on peripheral blood, taken 28 days after the second AZD1222 dose. The TCR originated in an adult who received the AZD1222 COVID-19 vaccine. The CDR3 nucleotides are TGTGCCAGCAGTTACCGGGACAGCGGATATGGCTACACCTTC. It yields the protein CASSYRDSGYGYTF.